Presented here are 7 T cell receptor beta chains from one specimen sequenced in a study of cytomegalovirus exposure and HLA in healthy donors. Clones were sequenced by immunoSEQ multiplex PCR, and TCRdb holds only the in-frame ones, with some missing. The repertoire holds roughly 120,000 clones, with roughly 90% as singletons. The sequencing sample was made of PBMCs. The origin of the receptors is a woman between 18 and 29 years old in good health and CMV-seronegative.

This rearrangement joins TRBV15 to TRBJ2-7, with D possibly TRBD1 on 5 matching bases. The germline gives CDR1 LNHNV, CDR2 YYDKDF (reference sequence). V was trimmed by 1 base and J by 0 bases, leaving 10 bases between them. The CDR3 spans 15 residues. The CDR3 DNA sequence: TGTGCCACCAGCAGAGGACAGCGAAGCTCCTACGAGCAGTACTTC. Residues: CATSRGQRSSYEQYF.

V gene TRBV7-9 combines with J gene TRBJ1-4, with D possibly being TRBD1 (5 bases). The germline gives CDR1 SEHNR, CDR2 FQNEAQ (reference sequence). The length of the CDR3 is 16 residues. The V end was cut by 5 bases, the J end by 6 bases, with 19 bases between. The CDR3 protein is CASSRRRGGRDEKLFF. CDR3 DNA: TGTGCCAGCAGCCGTCGCCGGGGGGGACGGGATGAAAAACTGTTTTTT.

V gene TRBV30 combines with J gene TRBJ2-7, with a weak D call TRBD2 (5 bases). The CDR3 covers 15 residues. V lost 2 bases and J 7 bases, leaving 21 bases between the germline ends. Germline CDR1 is GTSNPN and CDR2 is SVGIG (reference sequence). Written as DNA, the CDR3 is TGTGCCTGGAGTCTTGGTGAGTTGGGAGTAAGTGAGCAGTACTTC. Its protein is CAWSLGELGVSEQYF.

The CDR3 sequence: CASSQRTRLGNEQFF. The CDR3 bases are TGTGCCAGCAGCCAACGGACTAGATTGGGCAATGAGCAGTTCTTC. V and J are TRBV7-2 and TRBJ2-1, with 7 bases aligning to TRBD2. The trim removed 5 bases at V and 6 bases at J, leaving 10 bases unmatched. CDR1 and CDR2 from the germline V gene are SGHTA and FQGNSA. The CDR3 loop spans 15 amino acids. The complete variable domain, with remaining parts taken from reference TRBV7-2 and TRBJ2-1, reads GAGVSQSPSNKVTEKGKDVELRCDPISGHTALYWYRQSLGQGLEFLIYFQGNSAPDKSGLPSDRFSAERTGGSVSTLTIQRTQQEDSAVYLCASSQRTRLGNEQFFGPGTRLTVL.

This clone occurred once. The chain carries TRBV30 and TRBJ1-3; no definite D call. The CDR3 runs 15 residues. CDR1 and CDR2 (germline): GTSNPN, SVGIG (reference sequence). The V and J ends lost 3 bases and 0 bases respectively, with 12 bases between them. The CDR3 coding sequence is TGTGCCTGGAGCCCCCAGAGGAGCTCTGGAAACACCATATATTTT. It specifies CAWSPQRSSGNTIYF.

The V call is TRBV7-2, the J call TRBJ1-5; 8 nucleotides match TRBD1. With 3 bases clipped from V and 5 bases from J, the junction kept 9 bases outside the gene matches. Germline CDR1 is SGHTA and CDR2 is FQGNSA. CDR3 length: 16 amino acids. In DNA, the CDR3 is TGTGCCAGCAGCTTCACCGGGACAGGAGGTCATCAGCCCCAGCATTTT. It codes for CASSFTGTGGHQPQHF.

The V call is TRBV4-3, the J call TRBJ2-7; perhaps TRBD1 as D (5 bases). V was trimmed by 4 bases and J by 3 bases, leaving 13 bases between them. In germline, CDR1 is LGHNA, CDR2 YSLEER. The length of the CDR3 is 14 residues. This chain's CDR3 is CASSPQVSNYEQYF. Written as DNA, the CDR3 is TGCGCCAGCAGCCCACAGGTATCTAACTACGAGCAGTACTTC.